The next 3 T cell receptor beta chains were all read from a single sample in a study of T-cell memory formation after mild COVID-19. TCRdb re-analysed the 5' RACE reads in MiXCR, keeping a single row per CDR3 protein. The table has some 210,000 distinct CDR3 sequences, over 9.5% seen once. The sample consisted of PBMCs or a T cell subset sorted from them (not recorded which). Every receptor here comes from a man aged 18-30 years who had mild COVID-19 (a few samples of this study predate the infection). Cell type and time point are not known.

This clonotype was picked up a small number of times. V and J are TRBV3-1 and TRBJ2-2; D is unresolved. The V and J ends lost 1 base and 7 bases respectively, with 7 bases between them. The germline gives CDR1 LGHDT, CDR2 YNNKEL (reference sequence). This CDR3 has 13 residues. Written as DNA, the CDR3 is TGTGCCAGCAGCCAAGCCCTAGTCGGGGAGCTGTTTTTT. Translation: CASSQALVGELFF.

The table lists this clonotype with a few counts. The rearrangement uses TRBV4-2 and TRBJ1-6; the D is unclear. The V end lost 4 bases, the J end lost 0 bases, and 13 bases lay between the germline ends. The length of the CDR3 is 17 residues. Germline V gene sequence: CDR1 LGHNA, CDR2 YNFKEQ. In DNA, the CDR3 is TGTGCCAGCAGCCCGAGCGGCAGCCGCTCCTATAATTCACCCCTCCACTTT. This sequence encodes CASSPSGSRSYNSPLHF.

A few counts support this clonotype. The chain recombines TRBV4-3 with TRBJ1-6; D is ambiguous. This CDR3 is built from 15 residues. Germline assignment: CDR1 LGHNA and CDR2 YSLEER. The V and J ends lost 0 bases and 6 bases respectively, with 9 bases between them. For the CDR3, the DNA is TGCGCCAGCAGCCAAGAGGCGGTCGGTAATTCACCCCTCCACTTT. Its protein product is CASSQEAVGNSPLHF.